These T cell receptor beta chains were read from a single sample in a study of tumor-infiltrating lymphocytes in primary liver carcinoma. TCRdb itself ran the multiplex PCR reads through MiXCR, one entry per CDR3 protein. Found here are approximately 340,000 distinct CDR3 sequences, less than 70% of them singletons; the top ten hold 6.5%. The material sequenced was peripheral blood. These receptors came from a man aged 35-49 years with primary liver carcinoma and hepatitis B virus infection. CDR3s include the opening cysteine and the closing phenylalanine or tryptophan. A D gene is named only where the DNA matches it firmly. The size field is filled for only some rows; it gives once, few, many or a size class.

D gene,J gene,CDR3 length,clone size,V gene,CDR3 protein,CDR3 DNA
-,TRBJ1-5,15,few,TRBV5-5,CASSWGGLSNQPQHF,TGTGCCAGCAGCTGGGGGGGCTTGAGCAATCAGCCCCAGCATTTT
TRBD2,TRBJ2-3,17,once,TRBV11-2,CASSSPTGGRYTDTQYF,TGTGCCAGCAGCTCTCCCACGGGCGGGAGATACACAGATACGCAGTATTTT
TRBD2,TRBJ2-1,15,-,TRBV29-1,CSMRTSGSQYNEQFF,TGCAGCATGCGGACTAGCGGGAGTCAGTACAATGAGCAGTTCTTT
-,TRBJ2-5,13,-,TRBV11-2,CTSTYSSQETQYF,TGTACCAGCACTTATAGCAGCCAAGAGACCCAGTACTTC
-,TRBJ1-1,17,-,TRBV11-2,CTSSRRVSQGSNSEALF,TGTACCAGCAGCCGCCGGGTTTCACAGGGTAGTAACAGTGAAGCTCTCTTT
-,TRBJ1-3,12,few,TRBV9,CASSVERGTIYF,TGTGCCAGCAGCGTAGAACGGGGGACCATATATTTT
-,TRBJ1-5,15,-,TRBV5-1,CASSRDPSVEQPHHF,TGCGCCAGCAGCCGGGATCCGTCAGTCGAACAGCCCCATCATTTT
-,TRBJ1-4,13,many,TRBV29-1,CSVLGATNEKLFF,TGCAGCGTACTAGGGGCCACTAATGAAAAACTGTTTTTT
TRBD2,TRBJ2-7,15,-,TRBV11-2,CTSSYGTILSYEQYF,TGTACCAGCAGCTACGGGACTATACTTTCCTACGAGCAATACTTC
TRBD1,TRBJ1-6,16,few,TRBV5-1,CASSTGGQLYNSPLHF,TGCGCCAGCAGCACCGGGGGACAGTTATATAATTCACCCCTCCACTTT
-,TRBJ2-3,14,-,TRBV7-9,CASSLQFGTDTQYF,TGTGCCAGCAGCTTACAATTCGGAACAGATACGCAGTATTTT
-,TRBJ1-3,16,-,TRBV4-1,CVSSQVNGKSGNTIYF,TGCGTCAGCAGCCAAGTGAATGGGAAATCTGGAAACACCATATATTTT
-,TRBJ2-5,16,many,TRBV6-5,CASSYYRPSGRETQYF,TGTGCCAGCAGTTATTACCGGCCCAGCGGTCGGGAGACCCAGTACTTC
-,TRBJ2-3,15,-,TRBV11-1,CASNLLGGGADTQYF,TGTGCCAGCAACTTACTGGGTGGCGGCGCAGATACCCAGTATTTT
TRBD2,TRBJ2-5,17,-,TRBV7-9,CASGSKTSGRAIETQYF,TGTGCCAGCGGCTCCAAAACTAGCGGGAGGGCCATAGAGACCCAGTACTTC
-,TRBJ1-2,16,-,TRBV6-5,CASSYFRDGTNYDYTF,TGTGCCAGCAGTTACTTTCGGGACGGGACTAACTATGACTACACCTTC
-,TRBJ2-7,14,many,TRBV11-2,CASSLLQGMGEQYF,TGTGCCAGCAGCTTACTTCAGGGGATGGGTGAGCAGTACTTC
-,TRBJ2-2,15,-,TRBV11-2,CASGLQGVGTGELIF,TGTGCCAGCGGCTTACAGGGCGTTGGCACCGGGGAGCTGATTTTT
-,TRBJ1-5,15,-,TRBV11-2,CASSPYRGSNQPLHF,TGTGCCAGCAGCCCGTATAGGGGTAGCAATCAGCCCCTGCATTTT
TRBD2,TRBJ2-3,16,once,TRBV4-1,CASSQGLALLTDTQYF,TGCGCCAGCAGCCAAGGACTAGCGCTCCTCACAGATACGCAGTATTTT
-,TRBJ2-1,12,few,TRBV24-1,CATSDPDNEQFF,TGTGCCACCAGTGATCCTGACAATGAGCAGTTCTTC
TRBD2,TRBJ2-1,15,many,TRBV11-2,CASSVPTSGNNEQFF,TGTGCCAGCAGCGTCCCGACTAGCGGGAACAATGAGCAGTTCTTC
-,TRBJ2-7,12,-,TRBV29-1,CSVRQAGYQLYF,TGCAGCGTTCGGCAGGCGGGCTACCAGCTGTACTTC
TRBD1,TRBJ1-2,15,once,TRBV4-2,CASSQDPGQYYSYTF,TGTGCCAGCAGCCAGGATCCGGGACAGTACTATAGCTACACCTTC
TRBD2,TRBJ2-2,16,-,TRBV6-2/TRBV6-3,CASSAFERELGGELFF,TGTGCCAGCAGTGCTTTTGAGCGGGAGCTAGGCGGGGAGCTGTTTTTT
-,TRBJ1-2,12,-,TRBV28,CASSLSELGYIF,TGTGCCAGCAGTTTATCAGAACTCGGCTACATCTTC
TRBD2,TRBJ2-5,17,many,TRBV4-1,CASSQAPPTGGLETQYF,TGCGCCAGCAGCCAAGCCCCACCCACGGGAGGGTTGGAGACCCAGTACTTC
-,TRBJ1-2,14,-,TRBV6-6,CASGYAESNYGYTF,TGTGCCAGCGGTTACGCAGAGAGTAACTATGGCTACACCTTC
-,TRBJ2-1,15,many,TRBV30,CAGIVVAGLFGEQFF,TGTGCCGGTATAGTGGTGGCTGGGTTGTTTGGTGAGCAGTTCTTC
TRBD2,TRBJ2-6,15,-,TRBV11-1,CVGSSGQPGGSVLTF,TGTGTCGGCAGCTCTGGTCAGCCGGGAGGGTCCGTCCTGACTTTC
-,TRBJ2-7,17,-,TRBV6-1,CASGEAHSAGDSYEQYF,TGTGCCAGTGGTGAAGCCCATTCCGCAGGGGACTCCTACGAGCAGTACTTC
TRBD2,TRBJ2-1,16,-,TRBV4-3,CASSEDRASGDNEQFF,TGCGCCAGCAGCGAAGATCGGGCTAGCGGAGACAATGAGCAGTTCTTC
TRBD2,TRBJ2-1,15,many,TRBV29-1,CSVGLAGGSYNEQFF,TGCAGCGTTGGACTAGCGGGAGGGTCCTACAATGAGCAGTTCTTC
TRBD2,TRBJ2-7,12,-,TRBV29-1,CSVSAGGSEQYF,TGCAGCGTTAGTGCGGGAGGTTCAGAACAGTACTTC
-,TRBJ1-3,13,-,TRBV12-3/TRBV12-4,CVSSLGNVNTIYF,TGTGTCAGCAGTTTAGGGAATGTAAACACCATATATTTT
-,TRBJ1-4,16,-,TRBV11-2,CAGSLDSSLPNEKLFF,TGTGCCGGCAGCTTAGACAGTTCCCTGCCGAATGAAAAACTGTTTTTT
-,TRBJ2-7,14,many,TRBV6-5,CASPWLNTPYEQYF,TGTGCCAGCCCATGGCTAAACACGCCCTACGAGCAGTACTTC
TRBD2,TRBJ2-5,14,-,TRBV12-3/TRBV12-4,CASSTQGGVETRYF,TGTGCCAGCAGTACCCAGGGAGGGGTCGAGACCCGGTACTTC
TRBD2,TRBJ2-1,18,-,TRBV11-2,CASSFPAGTSGSYNVQFF,TGTGCCAGCAGCTTCCCTGCCGGGACTAGCGGGAGCTACAATGTGCAGTTCTTC
TRBD2,TRBJ2-1,16,-,TRBV6-2/TRBV6-3,CVSSYALAGGGDEQFF,TGTGTCAGCAGTTACGCCCTAGCGGGAGGAGGGGATGAGCAGTTCTTC
TRBD1,TRBJ1-3,14,-,TRBV5-1,CASSQDRARNTIYF,TGCGCCAGCAGCCAGGACAGGGCTCGAAACACCATATATTTT
-,TRBJ2-1,16,-,TRBV9,CASSVGLSKSPDERFF,TGTGCCAGCAGCGTAGGGCTATCAAAAAGTCCCGATGAGCGGTTCTTC
-,TRBJ2-7,13,-,TRBV11-2,CASSLIGIHEQYF,TGTGCCAGCAGCTTAATCGGGATCCACGAGCAGTACTTC
TRBD1,TRBJ2-7,17,-,TRBV4-3,CATSHGTGTGPSYGQYF,TGCGCCACCAGCCACGGAACCGGGACAGGGCCCTCCTACGGGCAGTACTTC
-,TRBJ1-2,15,many,TRBV12-3/TRBV12-4,CASSPQTGRSDGYTF,TGTGCCAGCAGTCCTCAGACAGGCCGGTCGGATGGCTACACCTTC
TRBD1,TRBJ2-7,19,once,TRBV6-5,CASSYSIRRQGAGAYELYF,TGTGCCAGCAGTTACTCGATACGCCGACAGGGGGCCGGGGCCTACGAGCTGTACTTC
-,TRBJ2-1,15,-,TRBV11-2,CASSTRPGFYSEQLF,TGTGCCAGCAGCACCCGCCCGGGATTCTATAGTGAGCAGCTCTTC
-,TRBJ2-1,12,-,TRBV5-1,CASSGGFNEQFF,TGCGCCAGCAGCGGAGGTTTTAATGAGCAGTTCTTC
TRBD2,TRBJ2-7,14,-,TRBV6-5,CASRVGTSIYEQYF,TGTGCCAGCAGAGTCGGGACTAGCATATACGAGCAGTACTTC
-,TRBJ2-5,14,many,TRBV5-6,CASSLGAFQETQYF,TGTGCCAGCAGCTTGGGTGCGTTCCAAGAGACCCAGTACTTC
-,TRBJ2-2,15,-,TRBV6-6,CACSKDAGCTGELFF,TGCGCCTGCAGCAAAGATGCCGGATGCACCGGGGAGCTGTTTTTT
-,TRBJ1-2,13,once,TRBV28,CASCWGGSPGYTF,TGTGCCAGCTGTTGGGGGGGGTCCCCAGGCTACACCTTC
-,TRBJ2-1,15,-,TRBV11-3,CASSPLFAESNEQFF,TGTGCTAGCAGCCCCCTCTTTGCTGAGAGCAATGAACAGTTCTTC
TRBD1,TRBJ2-1,15,-,TRBV11-3,CASSPRGQGVNGQFF,TGTGCCAGCAGCCCCCGGGGACAGGGGGTGAATGGGCAATTCTTC
-,TRBJ2-6,17,-,TRBV11-2,CASSLSPSSSGANFLTF,TGTGCCAGCAGCTTATCTCCGTCTAGCTCTGGAGCCAACTTCCTGACTTTC
-,TRBJ2-7,11,-,TRBV11-3,CASITGYEQYF,TGTGCTAGCATCACCGGCTACGAGCAGTACTTC
TRBD1,TRBJ2-2,16,once,TRBV6-2/TRBV6-3,CGNRRGGFGNTGKQFF,TGTGGCAACAGGCGAGGGGGCTTCGGGAACACCGGGAAGCAGTTTTTT
TRBD1,TRBJ2-7,16,-,TRBV4-1,CASSQEPSGQGYEQYF,TGCGCCAGCAGCCAAGAACCATCTGGACAGGGCTACGAGCAGTACTTC
-,TRBJ2-7,12,once,TRBV7-9,CASSFEGYEKYF,TGTGCCAGTAGCTTTGAGGGCTACGAGAAGTACTTC